A selection of T cell receptor beta chains follows, all from one sample in a study of CD8 T cells in Susac syndrome. From the immunoSEQ multiplex PCR reads, TCRdb called clonotypes with MiXCR, one entry per CDR3 protein. The data show about 120,000 distinct CDR3 sequences, around 90% seen once. Sequencing input: CD4+ T cells from PBMCs. Source of these receptors: a human donor in good health. CDR3s leave out the opening cysteine and the closing phenylalanine or tryptophan. Fields, in order: V gene, clone size, CDR3 length, J gene, CDR3 protein. Size tells how often a clone was seen (once, few, many) or the class of an expanded clone, and some rows leave it out.

v_call: TRBV7-2
clone_size: -
cdr3_length: 11
j_call: TRBJ1-1
cdr3_aa: ASRSVINTEAF

v_call: TRBV7-9
clone_size: -
cdr3_length: 12
j_call: TRBJ2-1
cdr3_aa: ASSLDDYYNEQF

v_call: TRBV4-3
clone_size: -
cdr3_length: 16
j_call: TRBJ2-7
cdr3_aa: ASSQGLPGRDSTYEQY

v_call: TRBV4-2
clone_size: -
cdr3_length: 14
j_call: TRBJ2-7
cdr3_aa: ASRQGPGREIGEQY

v_call: TRBV3-1
clone_size: -
cdr3_length: 12
j_call: TRBJ1-1
cdr3_aa: ASSQRGRNTEAF

v_call: TRBV29-1
clone_size: -
cdr3_length: 11
j_call: TRBJ2-1
cdr3_aa: SVGKPPNNEQF

v_call: TRBV6-2/TRBV6-3
clone_size: -
cdr3_length: 13
j_call: TRBJ2-1
cdr3_aa: ASRHIAEAYNEQF

v_call: TRBV5-4
clone_size: -
cdr3_length: 13
j_call: TRBJ2-2
cdr3_aa: ASRPGQGGTGELF

v_call: TRBV7-2
clone_size: -
cdr3_length: 12
j_call: TRBJ1-1
cdr3_aa: ASSPAGVGTEAF

v_call: TRBV12-3/TRBV12-4
clone_size: -
cdr3_length: 15
j_call: TRBJ2-3
cdr3_aa: ASSFPTSGRVTDTQY

v_call: TRBV4-2
clone_size: -
cdr3_length: 9
j_call: TRBJ1-2
cdr3_aa: ASSQEGPGT

v_call: TRBV12-3/TRBV12-4
clone_size: once
cdr3_length: 13
j_call: TRBJ1-2
cdr3_aa: ASSLSPRDNYGYT

v_call: TRBV4-1
clone_size: -
cdr3_length: 16
j_call: TRBJ2-2
cdr3_aa: ASSQERGGRGHTGELF

v_call: TRBV7-9
clone_size: few
cdr3_length: 10
j_call: TRBJ1-5
cdr3_aa: ASSQGGQPQH

v_call: TRBV20-1
clone_size: -
cdr3_length: 10
j_call: TRBJ2-7
cdr3_aa: SAGPDGYEQY

v_call: TRBV7-2
clone_size: -
cdr3_length: 14
j_call: TRBJ1-2
cdr3_aa: ASRITGQPRPYGYT

v_call: TRBV12-5
clone_size: -
cdr3_length: 11
j_call: TRBJ2-2
cdr3_aa: ATQGPNTGELF

v_call: TRBV28
clone_size: -
cdr3_length: 12
j_call: TRBJ2-7
cdr3_aa: ASGARDRGYEQY

v_call: TRBV6-2/TRBV6-3
clone_size: -
cdr3_length: 11
j_call: TRBJ2-1
cdr3_aa: AGSSHVGGEQF

v_call: TRBV29-1
clone_size: -
cdr3_length: 15
j_call: TRBJ2-6
cdr3_aa: SPFKRTGGRGANVLT

v_call: TRBV10-3
clone_size: -
cdr3_length: 12
j_call: TRBJ1-2
cdr3_aa: AIRRGGDTDGYT

v_call: TRBV29-1
clone_size: -
cdr3_length: 14
j_call: TRBJ1-1
cdr3_aa: SVVGSWSAMNTEAF

v_call: TRBV20-1
clone_size: -
cdr3_length: 11
j_call: TRBJ2-2
cdr3_aa: SARPPNTGELF

v_call: TRBV4-3
clone_size: -
cdr3_length: 11
j_call: TRBJ2-2
cdr3_aa: ASSHGGTGELF

v_call: TRBV3-1
clone_size: -
cdr3_length: 12
j_call: TRBJ1-5
cdr3_aa: ASSKEGGNQPQH

v_call: TRBV5-4
clone_size: -
cdr3_length: 13
j_call: TRBJ2-1
cdr3_aa: ASSLDSPSYNEQF